The clone carrying this TCR beta chain was seen at least ten times. Its cognate antigen is unknown. The sample comes from a study of human T cells and chemical hapten exposure. Whole-study findings and limits: Relative to control repertoires, expanded TCRs gave rise to significantly more large CDR3 similarity clusters. Counts of expanded TCRs at PT1 were positively correlated with patch test score.

What the library attached to individual cDNA molecules were unique molecular identifiers. In TCRdb, the RACE reads were re-called with MiXCR into one record per CDR3 protein. Of roughly 380,000 distinct CDR3 sequences listed, roughly 4.8% are singletons. The time point denotes: patch test 1, 2 weeks after DPC sensitization. Regarding treatment: therapeutic diphenylcyclopropenone sensitization with weekly scalp DPC. Patients had alopecia, were aged 18 to 70, and were not pregnant. Germline CDR1 is SGDLS and CDR2 is YYNGEE. V was pared by 3 bases and J by 1 base, with 4 bases of the junction left unmatched. This CDR3 contains 14 residues.

The receptor was isolated from a woman between 50 and 59 years old with alopecia areata. Some clones in this sample may be carry-over from other donors' samples. The chain carries TRBV9 and TRBJ2-7; 7 bases align to TRBD2. This material consisted of whole blood, taken in connection with sensitization to the hapten diphenylcyclopropenone (DPC). The CDR3 spells CASSATLASYEQYF. CDR3 coding DNA: TGTGCCAGCAGCGCCACACTAGCGTCCTACGAGCAGTACTTC. Full variable domain (remainder filled in from reference TRBV9 and TRBJ2-7): DSGVTQTPKHLITATGQRVTLRCSPRSGDLSVYWYQQSLDQGLQFLIQYYNGEERAKGNILERFSAQQFPDLHSELNLSSLELGDSALYFCASSATLASYEQYFGPGTRLTVT.